A selection of T cell receptor beta chains follows, all from one sample in a study of blood T cell repertoires in COVID-19. Profiled with immunoSEQ multiplex PCR; TCRdb holds only in-frame clones, not every one. The repertoire consists of some 29,000 clones, with roughly 85% occurring once and the leading ten covering around 17%. Sequenced sample: peripheral blood. The origin of the receptors is a human donor in a cohort sampled during active COVID-19. CDR3s include the opening cysteine and the closing phenylalanine or tryptophan. A D gene is named only where the DNA matches it firmly. Not all rows give a size; the values are once, few, many and, for expanded clones, a class.

j_call clone_size d_call v_call cdr3_aa cdr3_nt
TRBJ2-7 - TRBD2 TRBV4-2 CASSPERGEQYF TGTGCCAGCAGCCCAGAGCGGGGGGAGCAGTACTTC
TRBJ1-6 - - TRBV5-4 CASSLATYGDSPLHF TGTGCCAGCAGCTTGGCGACATATGGTGATTCACCCCTCCACTTT
TRBJ1-2 - - TRBV7-9 CASAGEDYGYTF TGTGCCAGCGCCGGAGAGGACTATGGCTACACCTTC
TRBJ2-7 - TRBD2 TRBV6-5 CASSSRLAGDYEQYF TGTGCCAGCAGTTCGAGACTAGCGGGAGATTACGAGCAGTACTTC
TRBJ1-5 once - TRBV7-8 CASSLGYAAPINQPQHF TGTGCCAGCAGCTTAGGGTATGCGGCGCCCATCAATCAGCCCCAGCATTTT
TRBJ1-2 - - TRBV3-1/TRBV3-2 CASSRRTVKGGGYTF TGTGCCAGCAGCCGTCGGACGGTTAAAGGAGGTGGCTACACCTTC
TRBJ1-1 - - TRBV12-3/TRBV12-4 CASSPLLSTEAFF TGTGCCAGCAGTCCCCTCCTAAGCACTGAAGCTTTCTTT
TRBJ1-4 once TRBD1 TRBV5-6 CASSSQGVRSEKLFF TGTGCCAGCAGCTCCCAGGGGGTGAGGAGTGAAAAACTGTTTTTT
TRBJ2-6 - - TRBV28 CASSLYTQVGANVLTF TGTGCCAGCAGTTTATACACTCAGGTTGGGGCCAACGTCCTGACTTTC
TRBJ2-7 - - TRBV4-1 CASSQDFGLYGGEQYF TGCGCCAGCAGCCAAGATTTCGGTCTTTATGGAGGCGAGCAGTACTTC
TRBJ2-7 - - TRBV7-2 CASSLAPLPYEQYF TGTGCCAGCAGCTTAGCCCCCCTTCCCTACGAGCAGTACTTC
TRBJ2-1 - - TRBV18 CASSPGTSSYNEQFF TGTGCCAGCTCCCCCGGGACATCCTCCTACAATGAGCAGTTCTTC
TRBJ2-7 - TRBD1 TRBV5-5 CASSAGQGSSYEQYF TGTGCCAGCAGCGCGGGACAGGGGAGCTCCTACGAGCAGTACTTC
TRBJ1-2 few - TRBV5-4 CASSLPSGRGNYGYTF TGTGCCAGCAGCTTGCCCAGCGGGAGGGGTAACTATGGCTACACCTTC
TRBJ1-2 - TRBD1 TRBV10-2 CASSSQGESYGYTF TGCGCCAGCAGTTCACAGGGGGAGAGCTATGGCTACACCTTC
TRBJ2-1 - - TRBV6-4 CASSDEWGGLYNEQFF TGTGCCAGCAGTGACGAGTGGGGGGGGCTTTACAATGAGCAGTTCTTC
TRBJ2-1 - TRBD2 TRBV7-2 CASSIPGLAGGPIDNEQFF TGTGCCAGCAGCATACCGGGACTAGCGGGGGGGCCGATTGACAATGAGCAGTTCTTC